This passage covers 12 T cell receptor beta chains from one sample sequenced in a study of graft-versus-host responses after intestinal transplantation. Generated by immunoSEQ multiplex PCR, the TCRdb table keeps only in-frame clones and is missing some. The table has roughly 70,000 clones, around 82% seen once. Their specific antigens are unknown. This specimen was unstimulated CD4+ T cells sorted from spleen or lymph node cells, taken before transplant. The receptor source for this set is a human donor who was the organ donor for an intestinal transplant.

DNA of the CDR3: TGTGCCAGCAGTGCTCTGACAGGGGGGTCCTACGAGCAGTACGTC. Residues: CASSALTGGSYEQYV. The chain is built from TRBV6-1 and TRBJ2-7; 9 bases agree with TRBD1. Germline trimming cut 4 bases from V and 1 base from J; bases unmatched to any gene: 5. This CDR3 is built from 15 residues. The germline V gene encodes CDR1 MNHNS and CDR2 SASEGT.

This clone appeared a few times. The sample carries other DNA sequences with the same CDR3. The chain uses TRBV5-1 and TRBJ2-2, with a weak D call TRBD2 (6 bases). Trimming shortened V by 0 bases and J by 2 bases, and 8 bases separated the two germline ends. Germline V gene sequence: CDR1 SGHRS, CDR2 YFSETQ. CDR3 length equals 15 residues. In DNA form, the CDR3 reads TGCGCCAGCAGCTTGGCCGGGGGAAACACCGGGGAGCTGTTTTTT. Translating gives CASSLAGGNTGELFF.

This chain connects TRBV2 to TRBJ2-7, with D tentatively TRBD2 (5 bases). The CDR3 is 13 residues long. V lost 4 bases to trimming and J lost 8 bases, with 15 bases between them. Looked up from germline, CDR1 is SNHLY and CDR2 is FYNNEI. Here the CDR3 reads CASSGGLREQQYV. DNA for the CDR3: TGTGCCAGCAGTGGAGGGCTGAGGGAACAGCAGTACGTC.

The chain couples TRBV7-9 to TRBJ2-5; possible D gene TRBD1, 6 bases. V was trimmed by 5 bases and J by 5 bases, leaving 18 bases between them. The CDR3 length is 15 residues. Germline V gene sequence: CDR1 SEHNR, CDR2 FQNEAQ (reference sequence). CDR3 DNA: TGTGCCAGCAGCCCAGGGGAAGGAGCCCCGGAGACCCAGTACTTC. Protein sequence: CASSPGEGAPETQYF. Looking up the rest from reference TRBV7-9 and TRBJ2-5 gives the full variable domain: DTGVSQNPRHKITKRGQNVTFRCDPISEHNRLYWYRQTLGQGPEFLTYFQNEAQLEKSRLLSDRFSAERPKGSFSTLEIQRTEQGDSAMYLCASSPGEGAPETQYFGPGTRLLVL.

This clone was seen a few times. This chain connects TRBV5-4 to TRBJ2-6; 8 nucleotides match TRBD2. Germline loops: CDR1 SGHNT, CDR2 YYREEE (reference sequence). Trimming took 4 bases from V and 2 from J; bases not matched to a gene: 5. CDR3 size: 16 residues. The CDR3 DNA follows: TGTGCCAGCAGCCCCCGGGGGGGGGCTGGGGCCAACGTCCTGACTTTC. It is translated as CASSPRGGAGANVLTF.

This sequence joins TRBV10-3 and TRBJ2-3; D gene ambiguous. Trimming removed 6 bases at V and 4 bases at J, with 11 bases between. Germline V gene sequence: CDR1 ENHRY, CDR2 SYGVKD. The CDR3 extends over 13 amino acids. The CDR3 here is CAISPSESDTQYF. CDR3 DNA sequence: TGTGCCATCAGCCCAAGTGAGTCAGATACGCAGTATTTT.

This chain connects TRBV6-5 to TRBJ1-6, with 8 bases that match TRBD1. Losses at the gene ends were 6 bases for V and 9 bases for J; bases not matched to a gene: 10. CDR3 length equals 15 residues. Per the germline V gene, CDR1 is MNHEY and CDR2 is SVGAGI. The CDR3 nucleotides are TGTGCCAGCAGACCACTCCAGGGGGCTCGTTCACCCCTCCACTTT. Translating it yields CASRPLQGARSPLHF.

The chain recombines TRBV2 with TRBJ1-4; a possible D gene is TRBD1 (6 bases). There are 13 residues in the CDR3. CDR1 and CDR2 from the germline V gene are SNHLY and FYNNEI. V lost 6 bases and J 7 bases, leaving 12 bases between the germline ends. In DNA form, the CDR3 reads TGTGCCAGCAGAGTGGGGGCGAGTGAAAAACTGTTTTTT. This translates into CASRVGASEKLFF.

The rearrangement links TRBV5-1 to TRBJ1-5, with a tentative D call TRBD1 (5 bases). The CDR3 is 13 amino acids. The germline gives CDR1 SGHRS, CDR2 YFSETQ. Trimming cost V 1 base and J 5 bases, with 7 bases left between them. The CDR3: CASSLSGDQPQHF. The CDR3 DNA reads TGCGCCAGCAGCTTGTCGGGGGATCAGCCCCAGCATTTT.

This clone is a singleton in its sample. V is TRBV5-1 and J is TRBJ2-6, with 9 positions matching TRBD1. The germline V gene encodes CDR1 SGHRS and CDR2 YFSETQ. This CDR3 has 19 residues. J was trimmed by 3 bases and V by 2 bases; bases with no gene match: 12. The CDR3 loop is CASSLKVGQGRGGANVLTF. Here the CDR3 DNA reads TGCGCCAGCAGCTTAAAAGTCGGACAGGGGCGCGGTGGGGCCAACGTCCTGACTTTC.

The chain employs TRBV10-3 and TRBJ1-1; TRBD1 might be the D (6 bases). V was cut by 4 bases and J by 1 base, with 10 bases left in between. CDR1 and CDR2 (germline): ENHRY, SYGVKD. CDR3 size: 14 residues. The CDR3 reads CAISAGHSNTEAFF. DNA for the CDR3: TGTGCCATCAGTGCGGGACACTCGAACACTGAAGCTTTCTTT.

This clone was counted only a few times. At one boundary the junction diverges from the germline segment, which might be a read error. The chain recombines TRBV7-7 with TRBJ2-2; TRBD2 matches at 15 bases. CDR3 length: 17 residues. The V gene's germline CDR1 is SSHAT and CDR2 FNYEAQ (reference sequence). This chain's CDR3 is CASSPWTSGGASGELFF. The CDR3 bases are TGTGCTAGCAGCCCCTGGACTAGCGGGGGGGCATCCGGGGAGCTGTTTTTT. The full variable domain, its missing parts supplied by reference TRBV7-7 and TRBJ2-2, is GAGVSQSPRYKVTKRGQDVTLRCDPISSHATLYWYQQALGQGPEFLTYFNYEAQPDKSGLPSDRFSAERPEGSISTLTIQRTEQRDSAMYRCASSPWTSGGASGELFFGEGSRLTVL.